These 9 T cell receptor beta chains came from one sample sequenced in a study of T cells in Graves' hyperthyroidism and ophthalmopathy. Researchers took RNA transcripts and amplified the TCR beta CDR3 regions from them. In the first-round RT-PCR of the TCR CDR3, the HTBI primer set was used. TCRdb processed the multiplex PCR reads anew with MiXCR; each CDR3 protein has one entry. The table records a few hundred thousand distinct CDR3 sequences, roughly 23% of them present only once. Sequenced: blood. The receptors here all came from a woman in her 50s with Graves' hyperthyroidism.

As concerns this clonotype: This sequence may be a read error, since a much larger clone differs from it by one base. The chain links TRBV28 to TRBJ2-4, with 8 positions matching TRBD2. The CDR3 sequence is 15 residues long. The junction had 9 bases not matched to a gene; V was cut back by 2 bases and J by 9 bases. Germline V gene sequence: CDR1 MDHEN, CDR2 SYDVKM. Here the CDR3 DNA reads TGTGCCAGCAGTTTACCCGGGACTAGTGGAAGCATTCAGTACTTC. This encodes CASSLPGTSGSIQYF.

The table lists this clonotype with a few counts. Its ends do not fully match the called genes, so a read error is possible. The CDR3 protein is CASSQALTGASFYEQYF. The DNA of the CDR3 is TGCGCCAGCAGCCAAGCCCTGACCGGGGCCTCTTTTTACGAGCAGTACTTC. The chain joins TRBV11-1 to TRBJ2-7, with D perhaps assigned TRBD1 or TRBD2 (5 bases each). The CDR3 is 17 amino acids. Germline V CDR1 and CDR2: SGHAT, FQDESV (reference sequence).

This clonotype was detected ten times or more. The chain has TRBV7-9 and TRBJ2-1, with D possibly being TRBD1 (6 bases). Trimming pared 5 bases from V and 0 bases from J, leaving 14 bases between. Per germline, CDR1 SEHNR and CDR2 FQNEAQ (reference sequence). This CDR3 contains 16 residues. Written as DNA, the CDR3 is TGTGCCAGCAGCCTAGACAGGTTTAGCTCCTACAATGAGCAGTTCTTC. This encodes CASSLDRFSSYNEQFF.

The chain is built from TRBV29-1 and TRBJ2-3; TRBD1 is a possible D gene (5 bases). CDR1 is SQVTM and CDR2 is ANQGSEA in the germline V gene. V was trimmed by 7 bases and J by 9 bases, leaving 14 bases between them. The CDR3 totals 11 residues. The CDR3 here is CSDMQGTTQYF. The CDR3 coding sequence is TGCAGCGACATGCAGGGCACGACGCAGTATTTT.

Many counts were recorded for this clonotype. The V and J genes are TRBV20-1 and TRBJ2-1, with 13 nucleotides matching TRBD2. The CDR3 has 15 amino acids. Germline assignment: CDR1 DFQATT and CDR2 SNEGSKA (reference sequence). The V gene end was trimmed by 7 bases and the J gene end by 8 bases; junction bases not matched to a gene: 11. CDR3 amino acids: CSGVGLAGDWDEQFF. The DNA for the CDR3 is TGCAGTGGGGTAGGACTAGCGGGAGACTGGGATGAGCAGTTCTTC.

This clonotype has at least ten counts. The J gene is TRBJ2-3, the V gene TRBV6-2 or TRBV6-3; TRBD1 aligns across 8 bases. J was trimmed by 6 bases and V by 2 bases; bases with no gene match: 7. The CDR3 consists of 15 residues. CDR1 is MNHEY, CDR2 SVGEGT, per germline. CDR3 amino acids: CASSYAGGGTDTQYF. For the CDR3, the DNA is TGTGCCAGCAGTTACGCAGGGGGCGGGACGGATACGCAGTATTTT.

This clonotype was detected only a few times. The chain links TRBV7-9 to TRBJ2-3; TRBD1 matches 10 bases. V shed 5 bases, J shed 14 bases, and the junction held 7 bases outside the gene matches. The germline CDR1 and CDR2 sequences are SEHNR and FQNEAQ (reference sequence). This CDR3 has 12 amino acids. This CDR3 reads CASSADRGQRYF. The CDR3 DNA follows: TGTGCCAGCAGCGCCGACAGGGGGCAAAGGTATTTT.

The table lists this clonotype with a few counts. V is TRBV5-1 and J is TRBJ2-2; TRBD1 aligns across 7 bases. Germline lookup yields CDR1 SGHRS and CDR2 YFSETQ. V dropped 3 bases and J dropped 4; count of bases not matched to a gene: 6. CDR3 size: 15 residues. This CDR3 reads CASSSTGDATGELFF. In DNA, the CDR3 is TGCGCCAGCAGCTCCACAGGGGACGCCACCGGGGAGCTGTTTTTT.

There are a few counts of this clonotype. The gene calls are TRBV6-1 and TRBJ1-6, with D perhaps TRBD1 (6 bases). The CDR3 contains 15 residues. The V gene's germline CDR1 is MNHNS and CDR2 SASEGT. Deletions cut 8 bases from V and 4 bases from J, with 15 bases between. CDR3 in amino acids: CASGRKGGYNSPLHF. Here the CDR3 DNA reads TGTGCCAGCGGAAGGAAGGGGGGATATAATTCACCCCTCCACTTT.